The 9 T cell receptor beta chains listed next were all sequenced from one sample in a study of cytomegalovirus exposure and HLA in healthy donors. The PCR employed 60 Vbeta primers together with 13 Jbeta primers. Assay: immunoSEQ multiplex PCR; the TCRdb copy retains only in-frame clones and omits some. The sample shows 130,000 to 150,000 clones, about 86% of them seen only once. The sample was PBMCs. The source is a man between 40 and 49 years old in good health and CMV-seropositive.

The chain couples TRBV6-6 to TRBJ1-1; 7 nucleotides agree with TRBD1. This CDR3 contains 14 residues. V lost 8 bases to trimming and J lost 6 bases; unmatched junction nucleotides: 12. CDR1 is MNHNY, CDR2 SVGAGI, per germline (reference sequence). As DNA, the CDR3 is TGTGCCAGCTGTAGACAGGGTATAGGGTCTGAAGCTTTCTTT. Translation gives CASCRQGIGSEAFF.

The CDR3 is CASSQGGGANYGYTF. The CDR3 DNA is TGCGCCAGCAGCCAAGGTGGAGGAGCTAACTATGGCTACACCTTC. The chain couples TRBV4-1 to TRBJ1-2; D is ambiguous. The CDR3 extends over 15 amino acids. V was pared by 1 base and J by 0 bases, with 9 bases between. Germline assignment: CDR1 MGHRA and CDR2 YSYEKL.

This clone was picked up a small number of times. The CDR3 reads CTSSQDRGHLKNPYEQYF. CDR3 bases: TGCACCAGCAGCCAAGATAGGGGACACCTGAAAAATCCCTACGAGCAGTACTTC. The chain employs TRBV1 and TRBJ2-7; TRBD1 is the table's D call, not checked against the DNA. TRBV1 is classified as a pseudogene. The CDR3 is made up of 18 amino acids.

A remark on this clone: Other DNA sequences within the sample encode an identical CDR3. The CDR3 coding sequence is TGTGCCTGGAGCAGACAGGGGGATCAGCCCCAGCATTTT. Encoded protein: CAWSRQGDQPQHF. This chain links TRBV30 with TRBJ1-5; 9 nucleotides agree with TRBD1. The CDR3 is 13 residues long. CDR1 and CDR2 (germline): GTSNPN, SVGIG (reference sequence). The trim removed 3 bases at V and 5 bases at J, leaving 2 bases unmatched.

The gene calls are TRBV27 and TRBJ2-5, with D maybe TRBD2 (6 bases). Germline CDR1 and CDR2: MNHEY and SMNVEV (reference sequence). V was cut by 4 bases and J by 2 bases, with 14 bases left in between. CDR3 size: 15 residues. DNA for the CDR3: TGTGCCAGCAGTTCTCGGCTGGGGGGTCAAGAGACCCAGTACTTC. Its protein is CASSSRLGGQETQYF.

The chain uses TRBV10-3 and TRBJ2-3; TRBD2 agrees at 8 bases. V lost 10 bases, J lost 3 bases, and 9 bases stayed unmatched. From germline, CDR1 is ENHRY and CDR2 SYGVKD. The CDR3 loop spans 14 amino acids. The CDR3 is CATLREGGTDTQYF. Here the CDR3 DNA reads TGTGCCACCTTACGGGAGGGGGGGACAGATACGCAGTATTTT.

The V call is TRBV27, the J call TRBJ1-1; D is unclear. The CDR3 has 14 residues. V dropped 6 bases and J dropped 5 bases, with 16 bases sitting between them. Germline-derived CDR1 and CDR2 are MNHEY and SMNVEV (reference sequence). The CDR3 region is CASSPGQRGTEAFF. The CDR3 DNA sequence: TGTGCCAGCAGCCCGGGTCAAAGAGGTACTGAAGCTTTCTTT.

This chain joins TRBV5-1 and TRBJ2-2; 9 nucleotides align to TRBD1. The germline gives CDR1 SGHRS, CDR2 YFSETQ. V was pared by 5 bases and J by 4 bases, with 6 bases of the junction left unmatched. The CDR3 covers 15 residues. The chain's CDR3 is CASRFGTGLTGELFF. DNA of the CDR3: TGCGCCAGCAGATTCGGGACAGGGCTCACCGGGGAGCTGTTTTTT.

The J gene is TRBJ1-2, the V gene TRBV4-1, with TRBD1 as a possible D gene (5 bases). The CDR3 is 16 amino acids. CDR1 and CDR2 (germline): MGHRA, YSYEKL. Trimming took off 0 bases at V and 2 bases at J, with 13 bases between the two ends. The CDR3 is CASSQDPPTENYGYTF. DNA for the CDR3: TGCGCCAGCAGCCAAGATCCCCCGACAGAGAACTATGGCTACACCTTC.